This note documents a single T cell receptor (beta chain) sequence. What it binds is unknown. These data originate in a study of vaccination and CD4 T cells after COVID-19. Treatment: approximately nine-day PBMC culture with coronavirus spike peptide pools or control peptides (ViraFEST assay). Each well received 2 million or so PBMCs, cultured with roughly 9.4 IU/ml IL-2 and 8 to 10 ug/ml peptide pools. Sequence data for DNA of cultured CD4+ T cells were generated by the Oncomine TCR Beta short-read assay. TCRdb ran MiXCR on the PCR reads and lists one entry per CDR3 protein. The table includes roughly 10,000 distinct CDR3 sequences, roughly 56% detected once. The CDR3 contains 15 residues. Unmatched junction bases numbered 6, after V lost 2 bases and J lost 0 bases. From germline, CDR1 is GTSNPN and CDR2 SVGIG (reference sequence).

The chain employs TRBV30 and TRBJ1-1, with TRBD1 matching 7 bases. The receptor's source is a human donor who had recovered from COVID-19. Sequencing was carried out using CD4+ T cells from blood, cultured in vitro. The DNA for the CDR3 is TGTGCCTGGAGTATAACGACAGGGCTGAACACTGAAGCTTTCTTT. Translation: CAWSITTGLNTEAFF.